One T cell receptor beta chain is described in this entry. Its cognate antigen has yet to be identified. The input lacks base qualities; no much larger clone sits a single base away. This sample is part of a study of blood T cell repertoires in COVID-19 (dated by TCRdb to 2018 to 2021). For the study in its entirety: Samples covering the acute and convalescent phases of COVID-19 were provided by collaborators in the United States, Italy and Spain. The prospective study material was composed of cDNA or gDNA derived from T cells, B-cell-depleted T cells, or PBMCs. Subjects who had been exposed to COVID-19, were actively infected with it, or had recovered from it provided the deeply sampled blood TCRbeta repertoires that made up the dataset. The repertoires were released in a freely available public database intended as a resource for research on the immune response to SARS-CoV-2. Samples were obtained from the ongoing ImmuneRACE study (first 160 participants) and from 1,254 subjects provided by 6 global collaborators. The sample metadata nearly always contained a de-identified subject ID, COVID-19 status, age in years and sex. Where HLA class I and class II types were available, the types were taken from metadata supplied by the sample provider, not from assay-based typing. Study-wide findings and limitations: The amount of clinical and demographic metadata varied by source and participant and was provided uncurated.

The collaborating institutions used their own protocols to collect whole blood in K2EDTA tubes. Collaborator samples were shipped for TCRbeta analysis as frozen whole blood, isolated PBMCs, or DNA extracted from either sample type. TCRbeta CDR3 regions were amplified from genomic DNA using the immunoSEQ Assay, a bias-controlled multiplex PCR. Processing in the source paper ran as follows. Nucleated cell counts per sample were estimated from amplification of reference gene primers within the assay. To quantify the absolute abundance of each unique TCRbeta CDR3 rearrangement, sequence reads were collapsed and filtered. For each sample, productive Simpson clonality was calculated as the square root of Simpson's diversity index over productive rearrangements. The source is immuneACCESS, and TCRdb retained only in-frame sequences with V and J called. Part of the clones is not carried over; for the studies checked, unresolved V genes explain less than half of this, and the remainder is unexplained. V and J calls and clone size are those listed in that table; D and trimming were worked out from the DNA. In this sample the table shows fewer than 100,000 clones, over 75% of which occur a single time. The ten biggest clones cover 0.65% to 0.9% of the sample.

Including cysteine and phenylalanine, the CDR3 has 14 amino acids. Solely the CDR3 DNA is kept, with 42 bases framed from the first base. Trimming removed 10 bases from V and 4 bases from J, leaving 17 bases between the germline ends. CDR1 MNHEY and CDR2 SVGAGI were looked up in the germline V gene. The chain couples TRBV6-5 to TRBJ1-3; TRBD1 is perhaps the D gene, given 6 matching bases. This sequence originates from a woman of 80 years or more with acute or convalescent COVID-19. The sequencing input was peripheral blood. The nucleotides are TGTGCCACCGGACAGCCGGGAGGGGGAAACACCATATATTTT. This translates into CATGQPGGGNTIYF.